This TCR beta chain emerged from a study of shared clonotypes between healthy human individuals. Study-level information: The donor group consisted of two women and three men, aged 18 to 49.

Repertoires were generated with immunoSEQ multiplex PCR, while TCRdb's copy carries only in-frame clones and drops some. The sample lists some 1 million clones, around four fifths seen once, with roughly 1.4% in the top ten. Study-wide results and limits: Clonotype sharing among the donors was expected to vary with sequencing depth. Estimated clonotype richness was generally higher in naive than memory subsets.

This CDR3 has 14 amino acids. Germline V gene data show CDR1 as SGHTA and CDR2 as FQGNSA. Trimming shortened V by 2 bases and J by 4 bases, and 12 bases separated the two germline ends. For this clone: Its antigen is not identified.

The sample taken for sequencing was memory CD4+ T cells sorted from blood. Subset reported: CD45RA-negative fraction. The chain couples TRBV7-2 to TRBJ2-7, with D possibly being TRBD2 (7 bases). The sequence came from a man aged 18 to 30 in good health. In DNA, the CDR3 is TGTGCCAGCAGCTTATCGAGGGGGGGATACGAGCAGTACTTC. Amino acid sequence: CASSLSRGGYEQYF.